The clone carrying this T cell receptor beta chain was seen many times. Time point of the sample: patch test 2, 6 weeks after DPC sensitization. Treatment reported: therapeutic diphenylcyclopropenone sensitization with weekly scalp DPC. The data belong to a study of human T cells and chemical hapten exposure. The CDR3 runs to 12 residues. The germline CDR1 and CDR2 sequences are DFQATT and SNEGSKA (reference sequence). V trimming: 5 bases; J trimming: 0 bases; junction bases outside the gene matches: 1. In TCRdb, the RACE reads were re-called with MiXCR into one record per CDR3 protein. Here the sample spans 350,000 to 400,000 distinct CDR3 sequences, about 6.3% being singletons.

This receptor was identified in a woman aged 18 to 35 with alopecia areata. Some clones in this sample may be carry-over from other donors' samples. Here the sequenced sample was whole blood, taken in connection with sensitization to the hapten diphenylcyclopropenone (DPC). The V and J genes are TRBV20-1 and TRBJ2-7, with 7 bases aligning to TRBD1. The CDR3 nucleotides are TGCAGTGCTTGGACAGGCTCCTACGAGCAGTACTTC. This sequence encodes CSAWTGSYEQYF.